Listed below are T cell receptor beta chains from one sample, sequenced in a study of CD8+CD57+ T cells in acquired aplastic anemia. TCRdb processed the reads anew with MiXCR; each CDR3 protein has one entry. The sample records under 350,000 distinct CDR3 sequences, 45% to 65% being singletons. Sequenced material: sorted CD4+, CD8+, or CD8+CD57+ T cells (not recorded which) from PBMCs. The source of these receptors is a human donor with aplastic anemia. The CDR3 runs from the conserved cysteine through the conserved F or W. A D gene is named only where the DNA matches it firmly. Size values are once, few and many counts, or a class for expanded clones, and some rows have none.

J	D	V	size	CDR3	DNA
TRBJ1-5	TRBD1	TRBV12-3/TRBV12-4	few	CASSSTGGGNQPQHF	TGTGCCAGCAGCTCGACAGGGGGAGGAAATCAGCCCCAGCATTTT
TRBJ2-4	TRBD2	TRBV29-1	-	CSVERGGDIQYF	TGCAGCGTTGAACGGGGGGGAGACATTCAGTACTTC
TRBJ2-2	-	TRBV7-8	many	CASSSPRELFF	TGTGCCAGCAGCTCCCCTAGGGAGCTGTTTTTT
TRBJ1-5	-	TRBV10-3	few	CAISESGTSNQPQHF	TGTGCCATCAGTGAGTCGGGAACCAGCAATCAGCCCCAGCATTTT
TRBJ1-2	-	TRBV5-1	many	CASSLDGNYGYTF	TGCGCCAGCAGCTTGGACGGAAACTATGGCTACACCTTC
TRBJ2-3	-	TRBV7-9	many	CASSRDNSDTQYF	TGTGCCAGCAGCCGTGACAATTCCGATACGCAGTATTTT
TRBJ2-1	TRBD1	TRBV7-3	-	CASSPNGAGTAFF	TGTGCCAGCAGCCCTAATGGAGCCGGGACAGCTTTCTTC
TRBJ2-2	TRBD1	TRBV5-8	many	CASSSDLDRVNTGELFF	TGTGCCAGCAGCTCCGACCTAGACAGGGTAAACACCGGGGAGCTGTTTTTT
TRBJ1-2	TRBD1	TRBV7-9	-	CASSFSGTGGFYGYTF	TGTGCCAGCAGCTTTTCCGGGACAGGGGGATTCTATGGCTACACCTTC
TRBJ1-3	-	TRBV2	-	CASSEGIGNTIYF	TGTGCCAGCAGTGAAGGAATTGGAAACACCATATATTTT
TRBJ2-2	-	TRBV25-1	-	CASSVRDTGELFF	TGTGCCAGCAGTGTGAGGGACACCGGGGAGCTGTTTTTT
TRBJ2-5	-	TRBV19	-	CAIHSGLLATGEIQYF	TGTGCCATCCATTCCGGGCTCCTCGCCACGGGAGAGATTCAGTACTTC
TRBJ2-3	TRBD2	TRBV29-1	once	CSVGARLAGRTSTDTQYF	TGCAGCGTTGGGGCCAGGCTAGCGGGTAGAACTAGCACAGATACGCAGTATTTT
TRBJ1-1	-	TRBV5-1	many	CASSLQAGENTEAFF	TGCGCCAGCAGCTTACAAGCGGGAGAAAACACTGAAGCTTTCTTT
TRBJ1-6	-	TRBV5-1	-	CASSLVGEGSPLHF	TGCGCCAGCAGCTTGGTAGGGGAGGGTTCACCCCTCCACTTT
TRBJ1-1	-	TRBV20-1	-	CSAGSVMNTEAFF	TGCAGTGCCGGGAGCGTAATGAACACTGAAGCTTTCTTT
TRBJ1-5	-	TRBV19	-	CASSFLRGPQHF	TGTGCCAGTAGTTTCTTGAGAGGGCCCCAGCATTTT
TRBJ1-2	-	TRBV12-5	many	CASGLGQSGGYTF	TGTGCTAGTGGTTTGGGACAGAGCGGTGGCTACACCTTC
TRBJ2-7	TRBD2	TRBV4-2	once	CASSLLPLTSGRYEQYF	TGTGCCAGCAGCCTCCTCCCTCTAACTAGCGGGAGGTATGAGCAGTACTTC
TRBJ2-7	-	TRBV7-2	-	CASSLPYLNEQYF	TGTGCCAGCAGCTTGCCGTATCTGAACGAGCAGTACTTC
TRBJ1-1	-	TRBV12-3/TRBV12-4	-	CASSYSTREDTEAFF	TGTGCCAGCAGTTACTCGACCCGGGAGGACACTGAAGCTTTCTTT
TRBJ2-4	TRBD1	TRBV11-2	many	CASSPGTGLFKNIQYF	TGTGCCAGCAGCCCAGGGACAGGACTATTCAAAAACATTCAGTACTTC
TRBJ1-2	-	TRBV4-3	few	CASSQDRSFNYGYTF	TGCGCCAGCAGCCAAGACCGGTCCTTCAACTATGGCTACACCTTC
TRBJ2-1	-	TRBV6-5	many	CASSYSFGGTPTTTYNEQFF	TGTGCCAGCAGTTACTCGTTTGGCGGGACCCCAACGACAACCTACAATGAGCAGTTCTTC
TRBJ2-3	TRBD2	TRBV5-6	many	CASSLLAGGLPSTDTQYF	TGTGCCAGCAGCTTGTTAGCGGGAGGGCTTCCGAGCACAGATACGCAGTATTTT
TRBJ2-1	TRBD2	TRBV5-1	-	CASSFSGGNYNEQFF	TGCGCCAGCAGCTTTAGCGGGGGAAACTACAATGAGCAGTTCTTC
TRBJ2-5	-	TRBV20-1	few	CSASGTEEIQETQYF	TGCAGTGCTAGCGGGACGGAAGAAATTCAAGAGACCCAGTACTTC
TRBJ2-1	-	TRBV10-1	-	CASSEFKGAGTVNEQFF	TGCGCCAGCAGTGAATTTAAAGGAGCGGGTACCGTCAACGAGCAGTTCTTC
TRBJ1-6	TRBD1	TRBV7-9	-	CASSSQGMYNSPLHF	TGTGCCAGCAGCTCACAGGGGATGTATAATTCACCCCTCCACTTT
TRBJ2-7	TRBD1	TRBV5-1	-	CASSPWTGGSYEQYF	TGCGCCAGCAGTCCCTGGACAGGGGGCTCCTACGAGCAGTACTTC
TRBJ1-2	-	TRBV7-2	-	CASSLGGPPANYGYTF	TGTGCCAGCAGCTTAGGAGGGCCCCCGGCTAACTATGGCTACACCTTC
TRBJ2-3	-	TRBV2	once	CASSDYTDTQYF	TGTGCCAGCAGTGACTACACAGATACGCAGTATTTT
TRBJ2-7	TRBD1	TRBV20-1	-	CSASSTDRATYEQYF	TGCAGTGCCTCATCTACTGACAGGGCCACCTACGAGCAGTACTTC
TRBJ2-2	-	TRBV10-3	-	CAIGGQGELFF	TGTGCCATCGGAGGGCAGGGGGAGCTGTTTTTT
TRBJ1-4	-	TRBV12-3/TRBV12-4	-	CASARATNEKLFF	TGTGCCAGCGCCCGGGCGACTAATGAAAAACTGTTTTTT
TRBJ2-7	TRBD2	TRBV7-2	once	CASSLSSGTRSEQYF	TGTGCCAGCAGCTTAAGTAGTGGGACTAGGAGCGAGCAGTACTTC
TRBJ1-6	-	TRBV14	-	CASSNRPLNNSPLHF	TGTGCCAGCAGCAACCGGCCCCTTAATAATTCACCCCTCCACTTT
TRBJ2-1	-	TRBV24-1	few	CATSGTAMRNEQFF	TGTGCCACCAGTGGTACGGCGATGAGGAATGAGCAGTTCTTC
TRBJ2-3	TRBD2	TRBV2	-	CASTLAGEHTDTQYF	TGTGCCAGCACCCTAGCGGGGGAGCACACAGATACGCAGTATTTT
TRBJ2-2	-	TRBV5-1	-	CASSLTINTGELFF	TGCGCCAGCAGCTTGACTATTAACACCGGGGAGCTGTTTTTT